The clone carrying this T cell receptor (beta chain) was counted ten times or more. The antigen is undetermined. Axillary draining lymph nodes of breast cancer patients supplied the node samples. This sample stems from a study of breast tumors, draining lymph nodes, adjacent tissues. Findings and limits, study-wide: Most tumor T cells seemingly derive from lymph node, then expand in tumor. Tumors had less TCR diversity than lymph nodes, more than nontumor tissue.

Germline V lookup: CDR1 SEHNR, CDR2 FQNEAQ (reference sequence). This CDR3 contains 12 residues. The V gene lost 5 bases and the J gene lost 5 bases, with 9 bases spanning the gap. TCRdb re-derived calls from the multiplex PCR reads in MiXCR, one entry per CDR3 protein. The top ten clones hold about 1.2% of a sample with 200,000 to 300,000 distinct CDR3 sequences, around 31% of them seen once. This TCR was recovered from a female donor with breast cancer. Some clones in this sample may be carry-over from other donors' samples. Sequencing used axillary lymph node tissue. This chain joins TRBV7-9 and TRBJ1-2, with a possible D match to TRBD1 (5 bases). CDR3 DNA: TGTGCCAGCAGCACGACAGCGTATGGCTACACCTTC. Its translation: CASSTTAYGYTF.